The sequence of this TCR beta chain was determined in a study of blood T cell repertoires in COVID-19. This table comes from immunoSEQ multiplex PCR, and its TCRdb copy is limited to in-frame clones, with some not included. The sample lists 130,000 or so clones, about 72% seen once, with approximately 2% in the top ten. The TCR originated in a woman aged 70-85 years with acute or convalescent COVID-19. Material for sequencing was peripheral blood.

The chain's CDR3 is CAISDDSGSYEQYF. DNA of the CDR3: TGTGCCATCAGTGATGATAGCGGGAGCTACGAGCAGTACTTC. The chain has TRBV10-3 and TRBJ2-7; 9 nucleotides line up with TRBD2. V shed 3 bases, J shed 3 bases, and the junction held 3 bases outside the gene matches. This CDR3 comprises 14 residues. Germline loops: CDR1 ENHRY, CDR2 SYGVKD.